One and the same sample provided the 20 T cell receptor beta chains below, sequenced in a study of human T cells and chemical hapten exposure. TCRdb reprocessed the RACE reads with MiXCR, giving one entry per CDR3 protein. Here the sample spans 110,000 to 150,000 distinct CDR3 sequences, approximately 12% being singletons. Described time point: patch test 2, 6 weeks after DPC sensitization. The treatment is: therapeutic diphenylcyclopropenone sensitization with weekly scalp DPC. Source: whole blood, taken in connection with sensitization to the hapten diphenylcyclopropenone (DPC). The receptors come from a woman in her forties or fifties with alopecia areata. Some clones in this sample may be carry-over from other donors' samples.

This clonotype was seen more than once but under ten times. CDR3: CAWSVRQDTEAFF. The CDR3 DNA reads as TGTGCCTGGAGTGTACGACAGGACACTGAAGCTTTCTTT. The rearrangement links TRBV30 to TRBJ1-1, with D possibly matching TRBD1 (6 bases). Germline V gene sequence: CDR1 GTSNPN, CDR2 SVGIG (reference sequence). Trimming pared 0 bases from V and 3 bases from J, leaving 8 bases between. This CDR3 comprises 13 residues.

CDR3 sequence: CASSLRRAYNEQFF. CDR3 DNA sequence: TGTGCCAGCAGTTTGAGGCGGGCTTACAATGAGCAGTTCTTC. The chain joins TRBV28 to TRBJ2-1, with D tentatively TRBD2 (5 bases). The V end was cut by 3 bases, the J end by 4 bases, with 10 bases between. Germline lookup yields CDR1 MDHEN and CDR2 SYDVKM. This CDR3 has 14 amino acids.

This clonotype was picked up a small number of times. V gene TRBV6-1 combines with J gene TRBJ2-5; 7 bases line up with TRBD1. Germline CDR1 reads MNHNS; CDR2 reads SASEGT. The CDR3 contains 15 residues. Germline trimming cut 5 bases from V and 5 bases from J; bases unmatched to any gene: 11. CDR3 coding DNA: TGTGCCAGCAGTCTAAAGGGACAGCGGAGGGAGACCCAGTACTTC. This codes for CASSLKGQRRETQYF.

The gene calls are TRBV5-1 and TRBJ2-5; tentatively, D is TRBD2 (5 bases). CDR1 SGHRS and CDR2 YFSETQ come from the germline V gene. This CDR3 spans 14 amino acids. Trimming cost V 2 bases and J 0 bases, with 8 bases left between them. The CDR3 loop is CASSFGGYQETQYF. The CDR3 nucleotides are TGCGCCAGCAGCTTCGGCGGGTACCAAGAGACCCAGTACTTC.

A few counts support this clonotype. The CDR3 sequence is CASSEGTGGWNTEAFF. For the CDR3, the DNA is TGTGCCAGCAGCGAAGGGACAGGGGGTTGGAACACTGAAGCTTTCTTT. J is TRBJ1-1 and V is TRBV9; TRBD1 matches at 11 bases. This CDR3 is 16 amino acids long. Germline V gene data show CDR1 as SGDLS and CDR2 as YYNGEE. The junction had 5 bases not matched to a gene; V was cut back by 3 bases and J by 1 base.

This clonotype was seen only a few times. The V call is TRBV9, the J call TRBJ2-1; D possibly corresponds to TRBD1 (6 bases). The germline V gene has CDR1 SGDLS and CDR2 YYNGEE. This CDR3 contains 15 residues. V shed 3 bases and J shed 0 bases, with 10 bases lying between them. The CDR3: CASSATGTSYNEQFF. The CDR3 DNA is TGTGCCAGCAGCGCCACAGGGACCTCCTACAATGAGCAGTTCTTC.

This clonotype has at least ten counts. The V gene is TRBV20-1, the J gene TRBJ1-4, with 8 bases aligning to TRBD1. The CDR3 length is 15 residues. CDR1 is DFQATT, CDR2 SNEGSKA, per germline (reference sequence). V lost 3 bases, J lost 6 bases, and 9 bases stayed unmatched. CDR3: CSASTGQGGYEKLFF. The CDR3 DNA is TGCAGTGCTAGTACCGGACAGGGAGGATATGAAAAACTGTTTTTT.

The gene calls are TRBV3-1 and TRBJ1-1, with D possibly matching TRBD1 (6 bases). Trimming took off 1 base at V and 4 bases at J, with 10 bases between the two ends. The CDR3 contains 14 residues. CDR1 and CDR2 from the germline V gene are LGHDT and YNNKEL (reference sequence). The DNA of the CDR3 is TGTGCCAGCAGCCAAGTGAGGGGGGGCACTGAAGCTTTCTTT. Translation: CASSQVRGGTEAFF.

The chain combines TRBV5-8 with TRBJ2-1; 9 bases fit TRBD1. V trimming: 5 bases; J trimming: 7 bases; junction bases outside the gene matches: 13. The CDR3 has 16 residues. The germline V gene has CDR1 SGHTS and CDR2 YDEGEE. CDR3 nucleotides: TGTGCCAGCAGTTTTGCTTTGGGACAGGGATCAAATGAGCAGTTCTTC. Translating gives CASSFALGQGSNEQFF.

This CDR3 is CASSLGDGKLYF. The CDR3 region has the DNA TGTGCCAGCAGTTTAGGTGACGGAAAGCTGTACTTC. The chain carries TRBV28 and TRBJ2-7; D unresolved. This CDR3 has 12 amino acids. V was shortened by 2 bases and J by 12 bases, with 14 bases between the two germline ends. The germline V gene has CDR1 MDHEN and CDR2 SYDVKM.

This clonotype occurred a few times. The V gene is TRBV7-2, the J gene TRBJ2-1, with 14 bases identical to TRBD2. J lost 6 bases, V lost 0 bases, and 7 bases had no gene match. Germline CDR1 and CDR2: SGHTA and FQGNSA. The CDR3 is 18 amino acids. The CDR3 DNA sequence: TGTGCCAGCAGCTTAGCCCTGACTAGCGGGAGGGCGAGCAATGAGCAGTTCTTC. This gives the protein CASSLALTSGRASNEQFF.

Many counts were recorded for this clonotype. V gene TRBV3-1 combines with J gene TRBJ1-1; no reliable D call. Germline V lookup: CDR1 LGHDT, CDR2 YNNKEL (reference sequence). The CDR3 runs to 15 residues. Deletions cut 0 bases from V and 0 bases from J, with 8 bases between. CDR3 residues: CASSQEGWLNTEAFF. As DNA, the CDR3 is TGTGCCAGCAGCCAAGAAGGGTGGCTGAACACTGAAGCTTTCTTT. Full variable domain (rest looked up from reference TRBV3-1 and TRBJ1-1): DTAVSQTPKYLVTQMGNDKSIKCEQNLGHDTMYWYKQDSKKFLKIMFSYNNKELIINETVPNRFSPKSPDKAHLNLHINSLELGDSAVYFCASSQEGWLNTEAFFGQGTRLTVV.

This clonotype was seen repeatedly, ten times or more. The genes are TRBV11-2 and TRBJ2-1; D is ambiguous. The CDR3 covers 16 residues. The V gene lost 0 bases and the J gene lost 0 bases, with 9 bases spanning the gap. Germline CDR1 reads SGHAT; CDR2 reads FQNNGV. CDR3 residues: CASSLDEAFSYNEQFF. The CDR3 DNA sequence: TGTGCCAGCAGCTTAGATGAGGCCTTCTCCTACAATGAGCAGTTCTTC.

J is TRBJ2-5 and V is TRBV12-3 or TRBV12-4, with D maybe TRBD2 (6 bases). The CDR3 is made up of 14 amino acids. V was shortened by 6 bases and J by 0 bases, with 11 bases between the two germline ends. The CDR3 is CASRTGLHQETQYF. CDR3 DNA sequence: TGTGCCAGCAGAACGGGACTCCACCAAGAGACCCAGTACTTC.

This clonotype was counted between two and nine times. V gene TRBV5-5 combines with J gene TRBJ1-5, with D possibly being TRBD1 (5 bases). Trimming took 4 bases from V and 4 from J, leaving 12 bases between them. This CDR3 region has 14 residues. From germline, CDR1 is SGHKS and CDR2 YYEKEE (reference sequence). The CDR3 loop is CASSSRDANQPQHF. The CDR3 nucleotides are TGTGCCAGCAGCAGCCGGGACGCAAATCAGCCCCAGCATTTT.

This clonotype came up a few times. The gene calls are TRBV5-4 and TRBJ2-7, with D perhaps TRBD2 (5 bases). The CDR3 runs 15 residues. Trimming removed 2 bases at V and 0 bases at J, with 12 bases between. Germline lookup yields CDR1 SGHNT and CDR2 YYREEE (reference sequence). This CDR3 reads CASSFPGEASYEQYF. CDR3 in DNA: TGTGCCAGCAGCTTCCCCGGGGAAGCCTCCTACGAGCAGTACTTC.

This clonotype was seen ten or more times. The J gene is TRBJ2-3, the V gene TRBV28; D gene uncertain. Germline V gene data show CDR1 as MDHEN and CDR2 as SYDVKM. Trimming shortened V by 5 bases and J by 2 bases, and 20 bases separated the two germline ends. This CDR3 has 17 residues. The DNA of the CDR3 is TGTGCCAGCAGTCCCAAGGGTAGCCGAGTACCCACAGATACGCAGTATTTT. Translation: CASSPKGSRVPTDTQYF.

V usage is TRBV18 and J usage is TRBJ2-6; D perhaps matches TRBD2 (6 bases). Trimming cost V 5 bases and J 2 bases, with 10 bases left between them. CDR1 and CDR2 (germline): KGHSH, LQKENI. CDR3 size: 15 residues. CDR3: CASSTTSPGANVLTF. The DNA for the CDR3 is TGTGCCAGCTCAACGACTAGTCCTGGGGCCAACGTCCTGACTTTC.

This clonotype has at least ten counts. The chain combines TRBV12-5 with TRBJ2-7; TRBD1 aligns across 8 bases. The germline gives CDR1 LGHNT, CDR2 FRNRAP. This CDR3 is built from 15 residues. Germline trimming cut 6 bases from V and 0 bases from J; bases unmatched to any gene: 7. CDR3 in amino acids: CASGARTGPSYEQYF. In nucleotides, the CDR3 is TGTGCTAGTGGCGCTCGGACAGGGCCCTCCTACGAGCAGTACTTC.

This clonotype was seen a handful of times. J is TRBJ1-2 and V is TRBV7-9; possible D gene TRBD1, 5 bases. Germline values: CDR1 SEHNR, CDR2 FQNEAQ (reference sequence). V lost 3 bases and J lost 3, with 14 bases in between. This CDR3 contains 15 residues. The CDR3 sequence is CASSLGGTLDYGYTF. The CDR3, as DNA: TGTGCCAGCAGCTTGGGAGGGACCTTGGACTATGGCTACACCTTC.